Listed below are T cell receptor beta chains from one sample, sequenced in a study of blood T cell repertoires in COVID-19. The data were produced by immunoSEQ multiplex PCR, yet TCRdb's version contains in-frame clones alone and is incomplete. The data hold 160,000 or so clones, with 65% to 90% observed a single time. What was sequenced was PBMCs or T cells enriched from blood (not recorded which). These receptors were taken from a man in his fifties or sixties who had recovered from COVID-19. Both conserved end residues are part of each CDR3. D genes are given only for firm matches. A clone size is listed for some rows: how often the clone was seen (once, few, many), or a class if it is expanded.

abundance: -
d_gene: -
v_gene: TRBV10-3
j_gene: TRBJ1-1
CDR3nt: TGTGCCATCAGGCGGGCAGGTAAGGACACTGAAGCTTTCTTT
CDR3aa: CAIRRAGKDTEAFF

abundance: -
d_gene: -
v_gene: TRBV5-4
j_gene: TRBJ1-1
CDR3nt: TGTGCCAGCAGCTTGGCCTCGACAAGGAACACTGAAGCTTTCTTT
CDR3aa: CASSLASTRNTEAFF

abundance: -
d_gene: TRBD1
v_gene: TRBV6-1
j_gene: TRBJ1-5
CDR3nt: TGTGCCAGCAGTGAAACAGGGGGCCGCAATCAGCCCCAGCATTTT
CDR3aa: CASSETGGRNQPQHF

abundance: -
d_gene: TRBD1
v_gene: TRBV19
j_gene: TRBJ1-2
CDR3nt: TGTGCCAGTATTTCGCAGGGGGCGGAGTATGGCTACACCTTC
CDR3aa: CASISQGAEYGYTF

abundance: -
d_gene: -
v_gene: TRBV12-3/TRBV12-4
j_gene: TRBJ2-3
CDR3nt: TGTGCCAGCAGTTTTCGTGATACGCAGTATTTT
CDR3aa: CASSFRDTQYF

abundance: -
d_gene: TRBD2
v_gene: TRBV27
j_gene: TRBJ2-3
CDR3nt: TGTGCCACCACAATCCAGCGGGGGAGCACAGATACGCAGTATTTT
CDR3aa: CATTIQRGSTDTQYF

abundance: -
d_gene: TRBD2
v_gene: TRBV6-5
j_gene: TRBJ2-1
CDR3nt: TGTGCCAGCAGTTATGTAGCGGGGAACCACAATGAGCAGTTCTTC
CDR3aa: CASSYVAGNHNEQFF

abundance: -
d_gene: -
v_gene: TRBV2
j_gene: TRBJ1-2
CDR3nt: TGTGCCAGCAGTGAAGGGGGCGGGGGCTATGGCTACACCTTC
CDR3aa: CASSEGGGGYGYTF

abundance: -
d_gene: TRBD1
v_gene: TRBV6-1
j_gene: TRBJ1-4
CDR3nt: TGTGCCAGCAGTGAAGGGGGACAGCTTAATGAAAAACTGTTTTTT
CDR3aa: CASSEGGQLNEKLFF

abundance: few
d_gene: TRBD1
v_gene: TRBV7-8
j_gene: TRBJ1-1
CDR3nt: TGTGCCAGCAGCTTAGCGACAGGGGCACTCATGAACACTGAAGCTTTCTTT
CDR3aa: CASSLATGALMNTEAFF

abundance: -
d_gene: -
v_gene: TRBV19
j_gene: TRBJ2-7
CDR3nt: TGTGCCAGTAGTATTCGAGGATACTACGAGCAGTACTTC
CDR3aa: CASSIRGYYEQYF

abundance: once
d_gene: -
v_gene: TRBV28
j_gene: TRBJ1-4
CDR3nt: TGTGCCAGCAGTTCGGACAGCGAAAAACTGTTTTTT
CDR3aa: CASSSDSEKLFF

abundance: -
d_gene: TRBD2
v_gene: TRBV10-3
j_gene: TRBJ2-7
CDR3nt: TGTGCCATCAGTGAGGCCGGGACTAGCTCGTACGAGCAGTACTTC
CDR3aa: CAISEAGTSSYEQYF

abundance: -
d_gene: TRBD2
v_gene: TRBV3-1/TRBV3-2
j_gene: TRBJ2-3
CDR3nt: TGTGCCAGCCGTACTAGCGGGGGCGGGGGGGATACGCAGTATTTT
CDR3aa: CASRTSGGGGDTQYF

abundance: -
d_gene: -
v_gene: TRBV9
j_gene: TRBJ2-1
CDR3nt: TGTGCCAGCAGCGTAGTTGGCCAGGGGAATGAGCAGTTCTTC
CDR3aa: CASSVVGQGNEQFF

abundance: -
d_gene: -
v_gene: TRBV7-3
j_gene: TRBJ2-1
CDR3nt: TGTGCCAGCAGCCCCATCACAGCATCCTACAATGAGCAGTTCTTC
CDR3aa: CASSPITASYNEQFF

abundance: -
d_gene: -
v_gene: TRBV5-4
j_gene: TRBJ2-2
CDR3nt: TGTGCCAGCAGCTTGGGGGCCGGAGGCGGGGAGCTGTTTTTT
CDR3aa: CASSLGAGGGELFF

abundance: -
d_gene: -
v_gene: TRBV29-1
j_gene: TRBJ2-7
CDR3nt: TGCAGCGTCCATGTGAGGGCCTACGAGCAGTACTTC
CDR3aa: CSVHVRAYEQYF

abundance: -
d_gene: -
v_gene: TRBV4-2
j_gene: TRBJ1-1
CDR3nt: TGTGCCAGCAGCCAAGATAACGGACAATCTGAAGCTTTCTTT
CDR3aa: CASSQDNGQSEAFF

abundance: few
d_gene: -
v_gene: TRBV12-3/TRBV12-4
j_gene: TRBJ2-7
CDR3nt: TGTGCCAGCAGCCGGACACTTAACGAGCAGTACTTC
CDR3aa: CASSRTLNEQYF

abundance: -
d_gene: -
v_gene: TRBV27
j_gene: TRBJ1-1
CDR3nt: TGTGCCAGCAGTTTATGGGGGGTCATGAACACTGAAGCTTTCTTT
CDR3aa: CASSLWGVMNTEAFF

abundance: -
d_gene: -
v_gene: TRBV14
j_gene: TRBJ1-1
CDR3nt: TGTGCCAGCAGCCGTCTTTCCGCTGAAGCTTTCTTT
CDR3aa: CASSRLSAEAFF

abundance: -
d_gene: -
v_gene: TRBV7-3
j_gene: TRBJ2-2
CDR3nt: TGTGCCAGCAGCTTACGTTCAGTCGCGAACACCGGGGAGCTGTTTTTT
CDR3aa: CASSLRSVANTGELFF

abundance: -
d_gene: TRBD1
v_gene: TRBV5-5
j_gene: TRBJ1-2
CDR3nt: TGTGCCAGCAGCTTACAAGGGACAGCGCTAACTGGCTACACCTTC
CDR3aa: CASSLQGTALTGYTF

abundance: -
d_gene: -
v_gene: TRBV14
j_gene: TRBJ1-1
CDR3nt: TGTGCCAGCAGCCAAGTGGGCAGCAGGAACACTGAAGCTTTCTTT
CDR3aa: CASSQVGSRNTEAFF

abundance: -
d_gene: TRBD1
v_gene: TRBV5-5
j_gene: TRBJ1-5
CDR3nt: TGTGCCAGCAGCCTCAACAGGGGTGCGGGAAATCAGCCCCAGCATTTT
CDR3aa: CASSLNRGAGNQPQHF

abundance: -
d_gene: TRBD1
v_gene: TRBV3-1/TRBV3-2
j_gene: TRBJ1-2
CDR3nt: TGTGCCAGCAGCCAAGATACGGGGACAGGGGGCTATGGCTACACCTTC
CDR3aa: CASSQDTGTGGYGYTF

abundance: few
d_gene: -
v_gene: TRBV2
j_gene: TRBJ1-1
CDR3nt: TGTGCCAGCAGTCCCCCCGTTCGGGGCACTGAAGCTTTCTTT
CDR3aa: CASSPPVRGTEAFF

abundance: -
d_gene: -
v_gene: TRBV30
j_gene: TRBJ1-5
CDR3nt: TGTGCCCCCCTTACTCCAGGGGTCGATCAGCCCCAGCATTTT
CDR3aa: CAPLTPGVDQPQHF

abundance: -
d_gene: TRBD1
v_gene: TRBV3-1/TRBV3-2
j_gene: TRBJ1-4
CDR3nt: TGTGCCAGCAGCCACCGGACAGGGGAAAAACTGTTTTTT
CDR3aa: CASSHRTGEKLFF

abundance: -
d_gene: TRBD1
v_gene: TRBV13
j_gene: TRBJ1-1
CDR3nt: TGTGCCAGCAGTTTGGGGCGGGCCAGGGGGGCAACTGAAGCTTTCTTT
CDR3aa: CASSLGRARGATEAFF

abundance: -
d_gene: -
v_gene: TRBV30
j_gene: TRBJ1-5
CDR3nt: TGTGCCTGGAGTGTAGACAGTGATAGCAATCAGCCCCAGCATTTT
CDR3aa: CAWSVDSDSNQPQHF

abundance: -
d_gene: -
v_gene: TRBV9
j_gene: TRBJ1-3
CDR3nt: TGTGCCAGCAGCGTAGGCAGGTACAAAGGAAACACCATATATTTT
CDR3aa: CASSVGRYKGNTIYF

abundance: -
d_gene: TRBD1
v_gene: TRBV5-1
j_gene: TRBJ1-3
CDR3nt: TGCGCCAGCAGCACCGGACAGGGCTCTGGAAACACCATATATTTT
CDR3aa: CASSTGQGSGNTIYF

abundance: -
d_gene: -
v_gene: TRBV7-3
j_gene: TRBJ2-2
CDR3nt: TGTGCCAGCAGCCCGAGGACAACCGCGAACACCGGGGAGCTGTTTTTT
CDR3aa: CASSPRTTANTGELFF

abundance: -
d_gene: -
v_gene: TRBV9
j_gene: TRBJ2-2
CDR3nt: TGTGCCAGCAGGGAGACACAGGGTTCCCACGGGGAGCTGTTTTTT
CDR3aa: CASRETQGSHGELFF

abundance: -
d_gene: TRBD1
v_gene: TRBV28
j_gene: TRBJ1-6
CDR3nt: TGTGCCAGCAGTGGGGGGCGGGACAGGGGTTATTCACCCCTCCACTTT
CDR3aa: CASSGGRDRGYSPLHF

abundance: -
d_gene: -
v_gene: TRBV30
j_gene: TRBJ1-6
CDR3nt: TGTGCCTGGAGTTTTACGGGGAATAATTCACCCCTCCACTTT
CDR3aa: CAWSFTGNNSPLHF

abundance: -
d_gene: TRBD2
v_gene: TRBV6-1
j_gene: TRBJ2-5
CDR3nt: TGTGCCAGCAGTGAACTGTTTGGGACTAGCGGGGGGCAAGAGACCCAGTACTTC
CDR3aa: CASSELFGTSGGQETQYF

abundance: -
d_gene: TRBD2
v_gene: TRBV5-5
j_gene: TRBJ2-3
CDR3nt: TGTGCCAGCAGCTTGGCCGGGGGGGCAGCCACAGATACGCAGTATTTT
CDR3aa: CASSLAGGAATDTQYF

abundance: -
d_gene: -
v_gene: TRBV2
j_gene: TRBJ1-1
CDR3nt: TGTGCCAGCAGGAGCGACAGACTGAACACTGAAGCTTTCTTT
CDR3aa: CASRSDRLNTEAFF

abundance: -
d_gene: TRBD1
v_gene: TRBV14
j_gene: TRBJ1-4
CDR3nt: TGTGCCAGCAGCCGAGGGGGCCTAGCTAATGAAAAACTGTTTTTT
CDR3aa: CASSRGGLANEKLFF